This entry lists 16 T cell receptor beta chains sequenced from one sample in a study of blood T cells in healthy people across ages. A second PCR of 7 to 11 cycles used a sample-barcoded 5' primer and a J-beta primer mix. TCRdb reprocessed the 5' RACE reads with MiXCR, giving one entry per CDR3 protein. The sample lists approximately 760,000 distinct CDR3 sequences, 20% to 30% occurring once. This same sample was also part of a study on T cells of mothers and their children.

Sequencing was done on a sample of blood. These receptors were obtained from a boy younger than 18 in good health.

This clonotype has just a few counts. The CDR3 DNA follows: TGCAGCGTTAACATTGCCAAAAACATTCAGTACTTC. Protein sequence: CSVNIAKNIQYF. The rearrangement uses TRBV29-1 and TRBJ2-4; D unclear. The V end was cut by 5 bases, the J end by 1 base, with 6 bases between. Germline V lookup: CDR1 SQVTM, CDR2 ANQGSEA. This CDR3 has 12 amino acids.

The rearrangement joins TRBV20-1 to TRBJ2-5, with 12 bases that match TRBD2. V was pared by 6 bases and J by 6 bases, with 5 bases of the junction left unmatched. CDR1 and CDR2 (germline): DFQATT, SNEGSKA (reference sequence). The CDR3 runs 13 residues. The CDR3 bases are TGCAGTGCGTGGACTAGCGGGATAAAGACCCAGTACTTC. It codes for CSAWTSGIKTQYF.

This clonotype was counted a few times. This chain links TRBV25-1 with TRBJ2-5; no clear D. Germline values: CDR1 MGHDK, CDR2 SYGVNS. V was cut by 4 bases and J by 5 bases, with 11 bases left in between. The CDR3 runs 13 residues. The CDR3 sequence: CASSGMLGETQYF. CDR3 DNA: TGTGCCAGCAGTGGAATGTTGGGGGAGACCCAGTACTTC.

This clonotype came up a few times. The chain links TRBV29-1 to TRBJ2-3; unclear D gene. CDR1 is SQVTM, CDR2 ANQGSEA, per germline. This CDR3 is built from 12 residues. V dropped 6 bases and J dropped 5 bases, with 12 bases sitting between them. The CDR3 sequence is CSVRRDGDTQYF. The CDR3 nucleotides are TGCAGCGTACGTAGGGATGGAGATACGCAGTATTTT.

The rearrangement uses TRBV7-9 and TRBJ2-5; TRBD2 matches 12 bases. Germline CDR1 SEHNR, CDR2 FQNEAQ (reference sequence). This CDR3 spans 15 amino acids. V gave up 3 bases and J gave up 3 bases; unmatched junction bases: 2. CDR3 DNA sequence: TGTGCCAGCAGCTTGACTAGCGGGGGTGAAGAGACCCAGTACTTC. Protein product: CASSLTSGGEETQYF.

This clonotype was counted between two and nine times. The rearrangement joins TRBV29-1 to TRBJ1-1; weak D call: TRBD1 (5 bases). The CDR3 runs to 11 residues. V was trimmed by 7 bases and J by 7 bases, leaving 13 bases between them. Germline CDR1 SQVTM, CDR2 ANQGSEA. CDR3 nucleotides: TGCAGCGCCCGGGGCCACGATGAAGCTTTCTTT. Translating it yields CSARGHDEAFF.

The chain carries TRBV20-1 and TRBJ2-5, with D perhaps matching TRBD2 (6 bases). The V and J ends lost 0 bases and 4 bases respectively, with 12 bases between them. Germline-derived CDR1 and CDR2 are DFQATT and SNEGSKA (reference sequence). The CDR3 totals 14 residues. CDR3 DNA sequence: TGCAGTGCTAGAGATTCCCCCGGGGGAGAGACCCAGTACTTC. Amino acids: CSARDSPGGETQYF.

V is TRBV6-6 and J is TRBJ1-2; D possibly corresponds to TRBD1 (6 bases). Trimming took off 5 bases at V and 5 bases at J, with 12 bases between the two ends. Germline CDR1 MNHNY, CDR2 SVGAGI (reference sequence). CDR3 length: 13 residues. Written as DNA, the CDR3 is TGTGCCAGCAGTGACAGGTTTGGATATGGCTACACCTTC. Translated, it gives CASSDRFGYGYTF.

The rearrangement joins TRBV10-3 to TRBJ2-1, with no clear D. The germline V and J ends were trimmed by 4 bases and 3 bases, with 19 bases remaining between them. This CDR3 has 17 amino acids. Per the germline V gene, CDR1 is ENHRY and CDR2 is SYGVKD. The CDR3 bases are TGTGCCATCAGTGGGAAGGCGTCAGGTTCCCTCTACAATGAGCAGTTCTTC. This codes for CAISGKASGSLYNEQFF.

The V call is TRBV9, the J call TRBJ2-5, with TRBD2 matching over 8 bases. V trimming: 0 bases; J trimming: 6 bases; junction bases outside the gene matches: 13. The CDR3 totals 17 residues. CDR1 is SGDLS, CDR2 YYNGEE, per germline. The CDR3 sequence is CASSVDPSGRWKQTQYF. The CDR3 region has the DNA TGTGCCAGCAGCGTAGATCCTAGCGGGCGATGGAAGCAGACCCAGTACTTC.

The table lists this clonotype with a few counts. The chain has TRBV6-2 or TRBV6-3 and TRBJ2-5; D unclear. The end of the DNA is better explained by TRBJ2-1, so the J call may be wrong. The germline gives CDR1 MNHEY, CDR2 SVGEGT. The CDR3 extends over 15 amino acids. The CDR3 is CASSYWSWAYNEQFF. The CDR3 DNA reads TGTGCCAGCAGTTACTGGAGCTGGGCCTACAATGAGCAGTTCTTC.

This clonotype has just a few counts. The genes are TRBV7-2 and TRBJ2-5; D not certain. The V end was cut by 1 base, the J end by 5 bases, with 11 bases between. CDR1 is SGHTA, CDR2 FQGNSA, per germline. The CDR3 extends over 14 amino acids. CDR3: CASSLGHGRETQYF. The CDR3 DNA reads TGTGCCAGCAGCTTAGGTCACGGGCGGGAGACCCAGTACTTC.

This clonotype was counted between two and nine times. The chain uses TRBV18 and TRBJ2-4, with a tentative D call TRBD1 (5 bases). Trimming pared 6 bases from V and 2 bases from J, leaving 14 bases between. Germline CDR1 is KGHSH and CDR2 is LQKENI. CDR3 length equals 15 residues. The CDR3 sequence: CASSQTEVPKNIQYF. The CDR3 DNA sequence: TGTGCCAGCTCTCAGACAGAGGTCCCCAAAAACATTCAGTACTTC.

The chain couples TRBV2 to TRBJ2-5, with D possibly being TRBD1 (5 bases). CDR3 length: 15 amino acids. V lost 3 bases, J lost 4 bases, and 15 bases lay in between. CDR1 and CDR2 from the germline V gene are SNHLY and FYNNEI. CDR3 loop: CASSDQGKVGETQYF. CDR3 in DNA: TGTGCCAGCAGTGACCAGGGAAAGGTGGGAGAGACCCAGTACTTC.

CDR3: CASSFQQGHTDTQYF. CDR3 coding DNA: TGCGCCAGCAGCTTCCAGCAGGGACACACAGATACGCAGTATTTT. The V gene is TRBV5-1, the J gene TRBJ2-3, with TRBD1 as a possible D gene (6 bases). Germline V gene data show CDR1 as SGHRS and CDR2 as YFSETQ. V was cut by 2 bases and J by 2 bases, with 12 bases left in between. The CDR3 is made up of 15 amino acids.

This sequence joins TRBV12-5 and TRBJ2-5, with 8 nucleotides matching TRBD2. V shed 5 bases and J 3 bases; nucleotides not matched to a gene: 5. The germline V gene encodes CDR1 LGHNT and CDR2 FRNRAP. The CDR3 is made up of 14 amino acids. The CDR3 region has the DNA TGTGCTAGTGGTCACCTACTAGCGGAAGAGACCCAGTACTTC. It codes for CASGHLLAEETQYF.